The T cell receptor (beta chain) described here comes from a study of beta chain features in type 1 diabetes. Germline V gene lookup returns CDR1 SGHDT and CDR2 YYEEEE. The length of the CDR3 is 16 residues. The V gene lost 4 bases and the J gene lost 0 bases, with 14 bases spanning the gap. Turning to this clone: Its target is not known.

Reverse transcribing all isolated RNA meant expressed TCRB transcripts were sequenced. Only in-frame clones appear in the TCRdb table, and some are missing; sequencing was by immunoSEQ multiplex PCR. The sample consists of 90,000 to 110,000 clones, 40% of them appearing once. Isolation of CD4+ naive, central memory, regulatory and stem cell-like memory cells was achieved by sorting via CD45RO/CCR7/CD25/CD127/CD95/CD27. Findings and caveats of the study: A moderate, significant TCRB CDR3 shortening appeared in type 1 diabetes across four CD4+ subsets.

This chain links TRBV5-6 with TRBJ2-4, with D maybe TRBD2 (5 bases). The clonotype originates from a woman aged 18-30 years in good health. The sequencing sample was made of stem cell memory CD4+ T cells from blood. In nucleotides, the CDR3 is TGTGCCAGCAGCCTGACGGGAAACTCAGCCAAAAACATTCAGTACTTC. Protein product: CASSLTGNSAKNIQYF. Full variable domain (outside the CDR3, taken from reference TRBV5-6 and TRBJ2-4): DAGVTQSPTHLIKTRGQQVTLRCSPKSGHDTVSWYQQALGQGPQFIFQYYEEEERQRGNFPDRFSGHQFPNYSSELNVNALLLGDSALYLCASSLTGNSAKNIQYFGAGTRLSVL.